Listed below are T cell receptor beta chains from one sample, sequenced in a study of T-cell reconstitution after alpha-beta-depleted transplantation in children. TCRdb re-called the PCR reads through MiXCR, storing one row per CDR3 protein. The profile covers about 200,000 distinct CDR3 sequences, with 13% to 15% appearing a single time and over 10% taken by the ten largest. The specimen comprised PBMCs from the stem cell graft donor, sampled from the stem cell graft. These TCRs come from a human donor who donated a stem cell graft to a child with acute lymphoblastic leukemia. The CDR3 runs from the conserved cysteine through the conserved F or W. D genes are given only for firm matches. For some rows the clone size is stated as once, few or many, or as a class when expanded; others skip it.

many,TRBD2,TRBV29-1,TRBJ2-7,CSVTSASYEQYF,TGCAGCGTGACTAGCGCCTCCTACGAGCAGTACTTC
many,TRBD2,TRBV29-1,TRBJ2-1,CSVAGTSGRHILYNEQFF,TGCAGCGTTGCCGGGACTAGCGGGAGGCATATCCTCTACAATGAGCAGTTCTTC
many,-,TRBV20-1,TRBJ1-1,CSARGGTNEAFF,TGCAGTGCTAGAGGCGGGACTAATGAAGCTTTCTTT
few,-,TRBV5-1,TRBJ1-1,CASSRLGGNTEAFF,TGCGCCAGCAGCCGCCTGGGGGGGAACACTGAAGCTTTCTTT
few,TRBD2,TRBV20-1,TRBJ2-1,CSATPGLAGVSEQFF,TGCAGTGCTACCCCGGGACTAGCGGGAGTTAGTGAGCAGTTCTTC
-,-,TRBV5-4,TRBJ1-1,CASSLEGGMNTEAFF,TGTGCCAGCAGCTTGGAAGGGGGAATGAACACTGAAGCTTTCTTT
-,-,TRBV5-5,TRBJ1-3,CASSQALAGNTIYF,TGTGCCAGCAGCCAGGCGCTCGCTGGAAACACCATATATTTT
many,TRBD2,TRBV11-2,TRBJ2-7,CASSSMGLAGGYEQYF,TGTGCCAGCAGCTCGATGGGACTAGCGGGGGGCTACGAGCAGTACTTC
many,-,TRBV11-2,TRBJ2-3,CASDWKTEAPLSQYF,TGTGCCAGCGACTGGAAAACGGAAGCGCCTCTATCGCAGTATTTT
many,-,TRBV5-1,TRBJ2-7,CASSLGEANYEQYF,TGCGCCAGCAGCTTGGGGGAAGCGAACTACGAGCAGTACTTC
many,-,TRBV12-3/TRBV12-4,TRBJ2-3,CASSLRLTDTQYF,TGTGCCAGCAGTTTGAGGCTTACAGATACGCAGTATTTT
once,-,TRBV12-3/TRBV12-4,TRBJ1-1,CASGLNRYTEAFF,TGTGCCAGCGGGCTAAATAGGTACACTGAAGCTTTCTTT
-,-,TRBV19,TRBJ2-1,CASSIGGQRISSYNEQFF,TGTGCCAGTAGTATAGGCGGACAGAGGATAAGCTCCTACAATGAGCAGTTCTTC
many,-,TRBV12-3/TRBV12-4,TRBJ1-1,CASSFRREAFF,TGTGCCAGCAGTTTTAGGCGTGAAGCTTTCTTT
few,-,TRBV7-8,TRBJ1-2,CASSLVSPVRRRSNYGYTF,TGTGCCAGCAGCTTAGTATCCCCGGTACGACGGCGATCTAACTATGGCTACACCTTC
many,-,TRBV5-1,TRBJ1-1,CASSLAPGGINTEAFF,TGCGCCAGCAGCTTGGCACCGGGAGGAATTAACACTGAAGCTTTCTTT
many,-,TRBV20-1,TRBJ2-7,CSARKVRLYEQYF,TGCAGTGCTAGAAAGGTCCGCCTCTACGAGCAGTACTTC
-,TRBD1,TRBV20-1,TRBJ2-7,CCARSRDRGHDFYEQYF,TGCTGTGCTAGAAGCCGGGACAGGGGCCACGATTTCTACGAGCAGTACTTC
many,-,TRBV28,TRBJ2-3,CASSLGQPTDTQYF,TGTGCCAGCAGTTTAGGACAGCCCACAGATACGCAGTATTTT
-,TRBD1,TRBV19,TRBJ1-1,CASTKDRGLNTEAFF,TGTGCCAGTACTAAGGACAGGGGGCTGAACACTGAAGCTTTCTTT
many,TRBD1,TRBV19,TRBJ2-7,CASSIQQGVDEQYF,TGTGCCAGTAGTATTCAACAGGGGGTCGACGAGCAGTACTTC
few,-,TRBV12-3/TRBV12-4,TRBJ2-4,CASSGLAKNIQYF,TGTGCCAGCAGTGGTTTAGCCAAAAACATTCAGTACTTC
medium-sized,-,TRBV5-1,TRBJ1-1,CASSSNPGQNTEAFF,TGCGCCAGCAGCTCCAATCCGGGGCAGAACACTGAAGCTTTCTTT
many,-,TRBV5-5,TRBJ2-3,CASSFWRDTTDTQYF,TGTGCCAGCAGCTTCTGGCGGGACACCACAGATACGCAGTATTTT
many,-,TRBV28,TRBJ2-1,CASSIKQVPFF,TGTGCCAGCAGCATTAAACAGGTGCCGTTCTTC
many,TRBD2,TRBV12-3/TRBV12-4,TRBJ2-7,CASSWTSGTYEQYF,TGTGCCAGCAGTTGGACTAGCGGAACCTACGAGCAGTACTTC
many,-,TRBV2,TRBJ2-2,CAGRRTENTGELFF,TGTGCCGGTAGGAGGACCGAGAACACCGGGGAGCTGTTTTTT
-,-,TRBV5-4,TRBJ2-3,CASSLEQDTDTQYF,TGTGCCAGCAGCTTGGAACAGGACACAGATACGCAGTATTTT
-,-,TRBV20-1,TRBJ2-5,CSASLRTAKETQYF,TGCAGTGCCTCCCTGCGGACAGCAAAAGAGACCCAGTACTTC
many,TRBD1,TRBV7-2,TRBJ1-4,CASSRTGGRGEKLFF,TGTGCCAGCAGCCGTACAGGGGGTCGAGGGGAAAAACTGTTTTTT
many,-,TRBV5-1,TRBJ1-3,CASSLGGMNGNTIYF,TGCGCCAGCAGCTTGGGAGGTATGAATGGAAACACCATATATTTT
many,-,TRBV20-1,TRBJ2-7,CSANKGIYEQYF,TGCAGTGCTAATAAGGGGATATACGAGCAGTACTTC
-,TRBD2,TRBV5-1,TRBJ2-7,CASSSGSGIEQYF,TGCGCCAGCAGCTCGGGTAGCGGGATCGAGCAGTACTTC
many,TRBD1,TRBV27,TRBJ1-5,CASSPGTGGNQPQHF,TGTGCCAGCAGTCCGGGGACAGGGGGTAATCAGCCCCAGCATTTT
many,TRBD1,TRBV5-1,TRBJ2-7,CASSFGTGGYEQYF,TGCGCCAGCAGCTTCGGGACAGGGGGGTACGAGCAGTACTTC
many,TRBD1,TRBV2,TRBJ2-1,CASSEIGLGQGVNNEQFF,TGTGCCAGCAGTGAGATCGGCTTGGGACAGGGGGTAAACAATGAGCAGTTCTTC
-,-,TRBV12-3/TRBV12-4,TRBJ2-5,CASSLEYRETQYF,TGTGCCAGCAGTTTAGAGTACCGGGAGACCCAGTACTTC
many,TRBD2,TRBV20-1,TRBJ2-7,CSARPLAGSYEQYF,TGCAGTGCTAGACCTTTAGCGGGATCCTACGAGCAGTACTTC
few,TRBD1,TRBV29-1,TRBJ1-2,CSVAPRGLGYTF,TGCAGCGTCGCCCCCAGGGGGCTCGGCTACACCTTC
-,TRBD1,TRBV20-1,TRBJ2-5,CSARDPSPGTGEETQYF,TGCAGTGCTAGAGACCCTTCCCCCGGGACAGGGGAAGAGACCCAGTACTTC
many,TRBD2,TRBV20-1,TRBJ2-7,CSTQSASGGGYEQYF,TGCAGTACGCAGAGTGCTAGCGGGGGGGGCTACGAGCAGTACTTC
many,-,TRBV10-3,TRBJ2-2,CAINRQAGAGELFF,TGTGCCATCAACCGCCAGGCGGGCGCCGGGGAGCTGTTTTTT
many,-,TRBV5-6,TRBJ1-2,CASSLGQARSYGYTF,TGTGCCAGCAGCCTGGGGCAGGCGCGCAGCTATGGCTACACCTTC
many,-,TRBV7-8,TRBJ2-7,CASSLNQGREQYF,TGTGCCAGCAGCTTGAACCAGGGACGCGAGCAGTACTTC
many,TRBD2,TRBV24-1,TRBJ2-1,CATSERVGGVSYNEQFF,TGTGCCACCAGTGAACGCGTGGGGGGGGTTTCCTACAATGAGCAGTTCTTC
-,-,TRBV5-1,TRBJ2-2,CASSPQPSQAAGELFF,TGCGCCAGCAGCCCCCAACCGTCTCAAGCGGCCGGGGAGCTGTTTTTT
many,-,TRBV7-8,TRBJ2-5,CASSWGRETQYF,TGTGCCAGCAGCTGGGGGCGGGAGACCCAGTACTTC
many,TRBD2,TRBV5-1,TRBJ2-7,CASSFTSGRSSYEQYF,TGCGCCAGCAGCTTTACCAGCGGGAGATCCTCCTACGAGCAGTACTTC
-,TRBD2,TRBV6-1,TRBJ2-3,CASGLTSGRADTQYF,TGTGCCAGCGGCTTAACTAGCGGGAGGGCAGATACGCAGTATTTT
many,-,TRBV7-2,TRBJ2-1,CASSLGAWNNEQFF,TGTGCCAGCAGCTTAGGAGCCTGGAACAATGAGCAGTTCTTC
many,TRBD1,TRBV12-3/TRBV12-4,TRBJ2-3,CASSTTGATDTQYF,TGTGCCAGCAGTACGACAGGGGCCACAGATACGCAGTATTTT
many,-,TRBV12-3/TRBV12-4,TRBJ2-5,CASSESPPPPTQYF,TGTGCCAGCAGTGAATCTCCCCCACCACCTACCCAGTACTTC
many,-,TRBV20-1,TRBJ1-2,CSASPLAGGYTF,TGCAGTGCTAGCCCACTTGCCGGTGGCTACACCTTC
many,-,TRBV12-3/TRBV12-4,TRBJ1-4,CASSGRGRRREKLFF,TGTGCCAGCAGCGGGAGGGGACGGCGAAGGGAAAAACTGTTTTTT
many,-,TRBV10-3,TRBJ1-2,CAIRRDTANYGYTF,TGTGCCATCCGAAGGGACACAGCTAACTATGGCTACACCTTC
-,-,TRBV6-5,TRBJ2-3,CASRPRPDTQYF,TGTGCCAGCCGCCCCCGGCCAGATACGCAGTATTTT
many,-,TRBV5-1,TRBJ2-7,CASSLAGDAYEQYF,TGCGCCAGCAGCTTGGCGGGTGATGCCTACGAGCAGTACTTC
many,-,TRBV5-1,TRBJ2-7,CASTPGPRTDEQYF,TGCGCCAGCACCCCCGGGCCCAGAACCGACGAGCAGTACTTC